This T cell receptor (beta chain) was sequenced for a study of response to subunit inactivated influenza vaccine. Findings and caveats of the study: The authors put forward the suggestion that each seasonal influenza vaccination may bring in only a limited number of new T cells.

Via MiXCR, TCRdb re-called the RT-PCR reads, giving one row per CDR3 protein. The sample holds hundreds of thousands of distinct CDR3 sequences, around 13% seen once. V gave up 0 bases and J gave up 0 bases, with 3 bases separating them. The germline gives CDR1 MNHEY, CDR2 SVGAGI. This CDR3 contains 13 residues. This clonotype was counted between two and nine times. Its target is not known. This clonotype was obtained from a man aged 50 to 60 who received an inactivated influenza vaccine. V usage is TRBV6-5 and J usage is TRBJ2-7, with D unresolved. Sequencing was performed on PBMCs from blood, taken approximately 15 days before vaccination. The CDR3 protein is CASSYSPSYEQYF. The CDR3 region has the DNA TGTGCCAGCAGTTACTCTCCCTCCTACGAGCAGTACTTC.